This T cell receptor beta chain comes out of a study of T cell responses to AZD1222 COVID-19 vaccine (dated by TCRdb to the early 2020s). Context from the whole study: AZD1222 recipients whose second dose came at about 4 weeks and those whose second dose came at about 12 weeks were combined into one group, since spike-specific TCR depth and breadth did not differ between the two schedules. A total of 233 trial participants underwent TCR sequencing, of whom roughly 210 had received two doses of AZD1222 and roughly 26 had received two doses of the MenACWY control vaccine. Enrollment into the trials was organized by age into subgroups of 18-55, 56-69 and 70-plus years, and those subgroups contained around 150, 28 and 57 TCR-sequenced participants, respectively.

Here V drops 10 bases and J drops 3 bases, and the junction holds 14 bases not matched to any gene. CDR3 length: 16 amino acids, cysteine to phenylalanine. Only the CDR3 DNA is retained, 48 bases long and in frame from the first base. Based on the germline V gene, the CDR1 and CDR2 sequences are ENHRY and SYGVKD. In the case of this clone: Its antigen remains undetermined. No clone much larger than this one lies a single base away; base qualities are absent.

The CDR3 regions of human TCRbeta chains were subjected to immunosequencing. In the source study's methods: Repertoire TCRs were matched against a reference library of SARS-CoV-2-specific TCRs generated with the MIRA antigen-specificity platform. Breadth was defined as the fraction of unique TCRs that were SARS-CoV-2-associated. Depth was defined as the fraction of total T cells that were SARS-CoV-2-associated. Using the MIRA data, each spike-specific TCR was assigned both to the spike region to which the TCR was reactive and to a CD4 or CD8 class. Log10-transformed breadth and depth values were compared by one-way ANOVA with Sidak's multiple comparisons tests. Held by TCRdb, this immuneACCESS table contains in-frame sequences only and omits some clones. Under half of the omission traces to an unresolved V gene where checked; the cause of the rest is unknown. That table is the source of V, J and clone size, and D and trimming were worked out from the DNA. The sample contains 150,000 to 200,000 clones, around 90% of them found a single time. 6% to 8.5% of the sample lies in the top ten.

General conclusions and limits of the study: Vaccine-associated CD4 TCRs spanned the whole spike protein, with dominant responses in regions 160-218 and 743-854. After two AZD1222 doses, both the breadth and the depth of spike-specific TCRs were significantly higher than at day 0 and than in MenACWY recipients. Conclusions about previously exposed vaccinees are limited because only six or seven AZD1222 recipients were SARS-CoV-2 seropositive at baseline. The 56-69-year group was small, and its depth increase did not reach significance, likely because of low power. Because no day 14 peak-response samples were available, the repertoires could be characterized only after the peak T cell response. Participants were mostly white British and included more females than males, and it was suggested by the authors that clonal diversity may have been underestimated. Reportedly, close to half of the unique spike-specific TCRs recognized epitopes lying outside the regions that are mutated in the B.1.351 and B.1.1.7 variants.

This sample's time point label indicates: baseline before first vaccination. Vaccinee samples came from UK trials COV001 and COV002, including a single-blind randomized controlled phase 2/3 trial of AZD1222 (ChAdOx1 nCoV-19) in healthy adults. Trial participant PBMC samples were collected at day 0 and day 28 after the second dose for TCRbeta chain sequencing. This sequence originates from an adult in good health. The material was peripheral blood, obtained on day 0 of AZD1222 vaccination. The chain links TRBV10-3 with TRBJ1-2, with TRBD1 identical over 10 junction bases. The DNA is TGTGCCACCTCCGGGACAGGGGTTAAGAGTGACTATGGCTACACCTTC. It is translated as CATSGTGVKSDYGYTF.